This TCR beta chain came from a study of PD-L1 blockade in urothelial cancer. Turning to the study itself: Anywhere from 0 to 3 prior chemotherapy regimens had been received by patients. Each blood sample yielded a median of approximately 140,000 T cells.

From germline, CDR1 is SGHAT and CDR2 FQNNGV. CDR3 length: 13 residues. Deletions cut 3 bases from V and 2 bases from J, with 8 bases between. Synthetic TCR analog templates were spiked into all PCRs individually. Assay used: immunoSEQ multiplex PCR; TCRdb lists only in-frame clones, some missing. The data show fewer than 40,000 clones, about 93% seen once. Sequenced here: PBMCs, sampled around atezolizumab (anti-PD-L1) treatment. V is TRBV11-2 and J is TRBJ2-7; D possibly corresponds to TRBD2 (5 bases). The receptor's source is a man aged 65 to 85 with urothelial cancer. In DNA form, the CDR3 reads TGTGCCAGCAGCTTGGACTGGCCCTACGAGCAGTACTTC. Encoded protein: CASSLDWPYEQYF.